Following are 31 T cell receptor beta chains from one sample sequenced in a study of blood T cell repertoires in COVID-19. Sequencing was performed with immunoSEQ multiplex PCR; in TCRdb, only in-frame clones are kept and a portion is missing. The sample contains around 310,000 clones, roughly 90% of which appear only once. The sample comprised peripheral blood. The receptors were sampled from a woman aged 50 to 60 with active or convalescent COVID-19.

The count of this clone is one. The gene calls are TRBV18 and TRBJ1-1; D possibly corresponds to TRBD1 (6 bases). Deletions cut 2 bases from V and 2 bases from J, with 12 bases between. Germline CDR1 reads KGHSH; CDR2 reads LQKENI. The CDR3 sequence is 15 residues long. The CDR3 loop is CASSPGVGGNTEAFF. In nucleotides, the CDR3 is TGTGCCAGCTCACCAGGTGTAGGGGGTAACACTGAAGCTTTCTTT.

V is TRBV5-1 and J is TRBJ2-1, with 7 bases fitting TRBD2. The length of the CDR3 is 15 residues. From germline, CDR1 is SGHRS and CDR2 YFSETQ. V trimming: 4 bases; J trimming: 6 bases; junction bases outside the gene matches: 10. The CDR3 loop reads CASSMSGAGVNEQFF. DNA of the CDR3: TGCGCCAGCAGCATGTCCGGGGCGGGGGTCAATGAGCAGTTCTTC.

This clone was counted once. The V and J genes are TRBV4-2 and TRBJ1-6; D gene uncertain. With 0 bases removed from V and 7 bases from J, the gap between germline ends came to 19 bases. The CDR3 contains 18 residues. The germline CDR1 and CDR2 sequences are LGHNA and YNFKEQ. The CDR3 is CASSQEKSWRIQNSPLHF. DNA of the CDR3: TGTGCCAGCAGCCAAGAAAAATCTTGGCGGATTCAAAATTCACCCCTCCACTTT.

The CDR3 DNA is TGTGCCACACAAAAAAGTGATTCACCCCTCCACTTT. As protein: CATQKSDSPLHF. The chain combines TRBV10-3 with TRBJ1-6; D call uncertain. The CDR3 is made up of 12 amino acids. Trimming removed 10 bases from V and 8 bases from J, with 12 bases in between. The germline V gene has CDR1 ENHRY and CDR2 SYGVKD.

The J gene is TRBJ1-1, the V gene TRBV19, with D maybe TRBD1 (5 bases). V was pared by 6 bases and J by 4 bases, with 12 bases between. Germline V gene data show CDR1 as LNHDA and CDR2 as SQIVND (reference sequence). There are 13 residues in the CDR3. The chain's CDR3 is CASRTGRGTEAFF. Here the CDR3 DNA reads TGTGCCAGTAGGACCGGGAGGGGCACTGAAGCTTTCTTT.

The CDR3 region is CASSYGQGQTEAFF. CDR3 bases: TGTGCCAGCAGTTACGGACAGGGGCAGACTGAAGCTTTCTTT. V and J are TRBV6-5 and TRBJ1-1; TRBD1 agrees at 9 bases. The germline CDR1 and CDR2 sequences are MNHEY and SVGAGI. J lost 5 bases, V lost 2 bases, and 3 bases had no gene match. This CDR3 spans 14 amino acids.

This clone has more than one count but fewer than ten. V is TRBV28 and J is TRBJ1-2; D not resolved. CDR1 MDHEN and CDR2 SYDVKM come from the germline V gene. This CDR3 is built from 12 residues. V was cut by 6 bases and J by 7 bases, with 12 bases left in between. DNA for the CDR3: TGTGCCAGCAGCCACGGTACCGCTGGCTACACCTTC. Its protein product is CASSHGTAGYTF.

V usage is TRBV6-2 or TRBV6-3 and J usage is TRBJ2-7; 9 positions agree with TRBD2. Germline V CDR1 and CDR2: MNHEY, SVGEGT. V dropped 2 bases and J dropped 4; count of bases not matched to a gene: 6. CDR3 length equals 15 residues. CDR3 DNA sequence: TGTGCCAGCAGTTACCGTCGACTAGCGGTATACGAGCAGTACTTC. Its protein is CASSYRRLAVYEQYF.

The gene calls are TRBV5-1 and TRBJ2-5, with D possibly being TRBD2 (5 bases). The V end lost 4 bases, the J end lost 2 bases, and 18 bases lay between the germline ends. The CDR3 has 16 residues. Per germline, CDR1 SGHRS and CDR2 YFSETQ. This CDR3 is CASSPWVERLQETQYF. The DNA for the CDR3 is TGCGCCAGCAGCCCATGGGTGGAGCGGTTGCAAGAGACCCAGTACTTC. The variable domain in full, with the rest retrieved from reference TRBV5-1 and TRBJ2-5, is KAGVTQTPRYLIKTRGQQVTLSCSPISGHRSVSWYQQTPGQGLQFLFEYFSETQRNKGNFPGRFSGRQFSNSRSEMNVSTLELGDSALYLCASSPWVERLQETQYFGPGTRLLVL.

CDR3 sequence reads: CASSPDLILPGNTIYF. As DNA, the CDR3 is TGCGCCAGCAGCCCCGATTTAATACTACCTGGAAACACCATATATTTT. The chain uses TRBV4-1 and TRBJ1-3; D not certain. V lost 4 bases to trimming and J lost 2 bases, with 15 bases between them. This CDR3 has 16 residues. Germline CDR1 MGHRA, CDR2 YSYEKL.

This clone occurred many times. The rearrangement uses TRBV7-3 and TRBJ2-1; 14 nucleotides line up with TRBD2. The trim removed 4 bases at V and 5 bases at J, leaving 10 bases unmatched. The CDR3 runs 18 residues. Germline V CDR1 and CDR2: SGHTA, FQGTGA. The CDR3: CASSSQPPTSGRDNEQFF. CDR3 DNA sequence: TGTGCCAGCAGCTCCCAGCCCCCGACTAGCGGGAGGGACAATGAGCAGTTCTTC.

This chain links TRBV7-9 with TRBJ2-3; 7 bases are a match to TRBD2. The germline gives CDR1 SEHNR, CDR2 FQNEAQ (reference sequence). Trimming removed 3 bases from V and 2 bases from J; junction bases left unmatched: 5. The CDR3 sequence is 15 residues long. The chain's CDR3 is CASSFSGDYTDTQYF. The DNA of the CDR3 is TGTGCCAGCAGCTTCAGCGGGGACTACACAGATACGCAGTATTTT.

The chain links TRBV5-1 to TRBJ2-1; D gene unclear. CDR3 length equals 15 residues. Per the germline V gene, CDR1 is SGHRS and CDR2 is YFSETQ. V lost 4 bases to trimming and J lost 7 bases, with 18 bases between them. The CDR3 bases are TGCGCCAGCAGCGCCCCGAAAGTACTAACAAATGAGCAGTTCTTC. It translates to CASSAPKVLTNEQFF.

This clone showed up just a few times. The gene calls are TRBV14 and TRBJ2-3; D remains ambiguous. Trimming stripped 6 bases from V and 7 bases from J, with 11 bases between. The CDR3 is 12 amino acids. Germline V gene lookup returns CDR1 SGHDN and CDR2 FVKESK. The CDR3 DNA reads TGTGCCAGCAGGGGCGAAAGCTATACGCAGTATTTT. Protein sequence: CASRGESYTQYF.

The chain links TRBV12-3 or TRBV12-4 to TRBJ1-2; no clear D. Trimming cost V 5 bases and J 7 bases, with 11 bases left between them. This CDR3 is 12 amino acids long. The CDR3 DNA reads as TGTGCCAGCAGTACTAGGGATGCTGGCTACACCTTC. Translation: CASSTRDAGYTF.

The rearrangement joins TRBV15 to TRBJ2-1; 9 bases fit TRBD2. V was pared by 2 bases and J by 7 bases, with 6 bases of the junction left unmatched. This CDR3 is built from 15 residues. CDR1 is LNHNV and CDR2 is YYDKDF in the germline V gene (reference sequence). CDR3 sequence: CATSRRAGGPNEQFF. CDR3 nucleotides: TGTGCCACCAGCAGAAGAGCGGGGGGACCTAATGAGCAGTTCTTC.

This chain connects TRBV19 to TRBJ1-5; D call uncertain. Deletions cut 7 bases from V and 2 bases from J, with 12 bases between. The CDR3 is 14 residues long. The germline V gene encodes CDR1 LNHDA and CDR2 SQIVND (reference sequence). The CDR3 DNA reads as TGTGCCAGTACCGACCTAGCGCGCAATCAGCCCCAGCATTTT. Translated: CASTDLARNQPQHF.

The chain couples TRBV9 to TRBJ1-1, with D possibly matching TRBD1 (5 bases). CDR1 and CDR2 from the germline V gene are SGDLS and YYNGEE. The CDR3 is 15 amino acids. Trimming removed 4 bases at V and 4 bases at J, with 17 bases between. The chain's CDR3 is CASSTEHRLGTEAFF. In DNA form, the CDR3 reads TGTGCCAGCAGCACAGAACACAGGTTGGGCACTGAAGCTTTCTTT.

This clone was counted only a few times. This chain connects TRBV5-1 to TRBJ2-1; D is unresolved. V lost 0 bases and J lost 7, with 5 bases in between. This CDR3 is 12 amino acids long. CDR1 and CDR2 from the germline V gene are SGHRS and YFSETQ. CDR3: CASSLDWNEQFF. The CDR3 DNA is TGCGCCAGCAGCTTGGACTGGAATGAGCAGTTCTTC.

The rearrangement links TRBV6-2 or TRBV6-3 to TRBJ2-7; 8 nucleotides agree with TRBD1. Trimming removed 6 bases from V and 4 bases from J; junction bases left unmatched: 11. This CDR3 is 15 amino acids long. Germline lookup yields CDR1 MNHEY and CDR2 SVGEGT. This CDR3 reads CASSSAWTGYYEQYF. The CDR3 region has the DNA TGTGCCAGCAGCTCAGCCTGGACAGGGTATTACGAGCAGTACTTC.

Turning to this clone: This sample includes further DNA sequences coding for the same CDR3. The V gene is TRBV19, the J gene TRBJ1-1; 7 nucleotides align to TRBD1. CDR1 LNHDA and CDR2 SQIVND come from the germline V gene (reference sequence). The V gene end was trimmed by 3 bases and the J gene end by 0 bases; junction bases not matched to a gene: 4. This CDR3 spans 15 amino acids. CDR3 amino acids: CASSIGGTVNTEAFF. CDR3 sequence (DNA): TGTGCCAGTAGTATCGGCGGGACAGTGAACACTGAAGCTTTCTTT.

This clone was found a few times. The V gene is TRBV3-1 (or the pseudogene TRBV3-2), the J gene TRBJ2-5, with TRBD2 matching over 8 bases. Germline values: CDR1 LGHDT, CDR2 YNNKEL (reference sequence). CDR3 length: 14 amino acids. Germline trimming cut 6 bases from V and 1 base from J; bases unmatched to any gene: 4. Here the CDR3 reads CASSVTSGQETQYF. CDR3 nucleotide sequence: TGTGCCAGCAGTGTCACTAGCGGCCAAGAGACCCAGTACTTC.

The genes are TRBV7-2 and TRBJ1-1; 7 bases are a match to TRBD1. V shed 1 base, J shed 3 bases, and the junction held 2 bases outside the gene matches. This CDR3 is built from 14 residues. Germline V gene sequence: CDR1 SGHTA, CDR2 FQGNSA. The CDR3 loop reads CASSLDRGDTEAFF. DNA of the CDR3: TGTGCCAGCAGCTTAGACAGGGGTGACACTGAAGCTTTCTTT.

This clone has just one count. This sequence joins TRBV28 and TRBJ2-7; 9 nucleotides match TRBD2. J gave up 2 bases and V 5 bases, and 10 bases lay outside the gene matches. Per the germline V gene, CDR1 is MDHEN and CDR2 is SYDVKM. CDR3 length: 16 residues. CDR3: CASSPRGSGSTYEQYF. The CDR3 DNA reads as TGTGCCAGCAGTCCCCGGGGTAGCGGGAGCACCTACGAGCAGTACTTC. The full variable domain, rest sourced from reference TRBV28 and TRBJ2-7, is DVKVTQSSRYLVKRTGEKVFLECVQDMDHENMFWYRQDPGLGLRLIYFSYDVKMKEKGDIPEGYSVSREKKERFSLILESASTNQTSMYLCASSPRGSGSTYEQYFGPGTRLTVT.

On this clone itself: A read error is possible here, since a much larger clone lies one base away. The chain combines TRBV7-3 with TRBJ1-1, with D possibly TRBD1 on 6 matching bases. The CDR3 covers 14 residues. V lost 1 base and J 0 bases, leaving 6 bases between the germline ends. Germline lookup yields CDR1 SGHTA and CDR2 FQGTGA. The CDR3 bases are TGTGCCAGCAGCTTAAACAGGGTGAACACTGAAGCTTTCTTT. Protein product: CASSLNRVNTEAFF.

This chain links TRBV4-2 with TRBJ1-1, with 9 bases matching TRBD1. This CDR3 region has 17 residues. Germline V lookup: CDR1 LGHNA, CDR2 YNFKEQ. V trimming: 0 bases; J trimming: 1 base; junction bases outside the gene matches: 6. The CDR3 protein is CASSQEQGAPGNTEAFF. CDR3 DNA sequence: TGTGCCAGCAGCCAAGAACAGGGGGCTCCGGGGAACACTGAAGCTTTCTTT.

The V and J genes are TRBV27 and TRBJ1-1; D perhaps matches TRBD1 (5 bases). The CDR3 loop spans 14 amino acids. Looked up from germline, CDR1 is MNHEY and CDR2 is SMNVEV (reference sequence). The V gene lost 4 bases and the J gene lost 10 bases, with 19 bases spanning the gap. The CDR3 loop is CASSSSLGPQGAFF. CDR3 in DNA: TGTGCCAGCAGTTCCTCCCTCGGGCCCCAGGGAGCTTTCTTT.

This chain uses TRBV6-6 with TRBJ1-2; the match to TRBD1 covers 11 bases. There are 15 residues in the CDR3. CDR1 MNHNY and CDR2 SVGAGI come from the germline V gene (reference sequence). Trimming at V came to 1 base and at J to 7 bases, leaving 5 bases not matched to a gene. The DNA of the CDR3 is TGTGCCAGCAGTTACTTGGGACAGGGGGAGGGTGGCTACACCTTC. Protein sequence: CASSYLGQGEGGYTF.

The chain couples TRBV2 to TRBJ2-1, with 7 bases matching TRBD2. CDR3 size: 15 residues. V shed 6 bases, J shed 4 bases, and the junction held 9 bases outside the gene matches. Looked up from germline, CDR1 is SNHLY and CDR2 is FYNNEI. The CDR3 DNA reads as TGTGCCAGCAGCTCCCGGAGCGGGGTTTACAATGAGCAGTTCTTC. This translates into CASSSRSGVYNEQFF.

V usage is TRBV19 and J usage is TRBJ1-3; 7 nucleotides match TRBD1. Germline V gene lookup returns CDR1 LNHDA and CDR2 SQIVND (reference sequence). The CDR3 is 15 residues long. Germline trimming cut 5 bases from V and 2 bases from J; bases unmatched to any gene: 6. The chain's CDR3 is CASSLGQSAGNTIYF. The CDR3 DNA sequence: TGTGCCAGTAGTCTGGGACAGTCAGCTGGAAACACCATATATTTT.

V gene TRBV6-2 or TRBV6-3 combines with J gene TRBJ2-7; TRBD2 matches at 8 bases. CDR1 is MNHEY, CDR2 SVGEGT, per germline. V gave up 4 bases and J gave up 5 bases; unmatched junction bases: 7. The CDR3 is made up of 14 amino acids. In DNA, the CDR3 is TGTGCCAGCAGTTTTGAGAGCGGGAGTAACGAGCAGTACTTC. Amino acid sequence: CASSFESGSNEQYF.